Below are 21 T cell receptor beta chains sequenced from a single sample in a study of memory CD4+ T cells and cytomegalovirus serostatus. The sort gate was single viable CD3+CD4+CD8-CD45RO+ cells for memory CD4+ T cells. Here immunoSEQ multiplex PCR was the method, and the copy in TCRdb shows in-frame clones only, minus some. The sample has some 49,000 clones, under 80% seen once. Source material: memory CD4+ T cells from blood. These receptors were obtained from an adult in good health and CMV-seronegative.

V and J are TRBV6-5 and TRBJ1-3; TRBD1 matches at 8 bases. The CDR3 covers 15 residues. The germline V gene encodes CDR1 MNHEY and CDR2 SVGAGI. V shed 6 bases and J 3 bases; nucleotides not matched to a gene: 7. The CDR3 sequence: CASSDGTGGGNTIYF. CDR3 nucleotide sequence: TGTGCCAGCAGCGATGGAACAGGGGGTGGAAACACCATATATTTT.

The chain employs TRBV2 and TRBJ2-7; D is unresolved. CDR1 and CDR2 from the germline V gene are SNHLY and FYNNEI. V shed 10 bases and J shed 8 bases, with 18 bases lying between them. The CDR3 has 12 amino acids. Here the CDR3 reads CATESFTGQQYF. The CDR3 DNA is TGTGCCACCGAATCCTTTACCGGTCAGCAGTACTTC.

The rearrangement links TRBV29-1 to TRBJ2-4, with a possible D match to TRBD2 (6 bases). CDR3 length equals 15 residues. Trimming shortened V by 4 bases and J by 3 bases, and 16 bases separated the two germline ends. CDR1 and CDR2 (germline): SQVTM, ANQGSEA. The CDR3 loop is CSVGSGGGGKNIQYF. CDR3 in DNA: TGCAGCGTTGGGAGTGGGGGAGGAGGCAAAAACATTCAGTACTTC.

The chain is built from TRBV2 and TRBJ1-6, with D possibly being TRBD1 (6 bases). The CDR3 runs 13 residues. The V gene lost 7 bases and the J gene lost 9 bases, with 13 bases spanning the gap. CDR1 is SNHLY and CDR2 is FYNNEI in the germline V gene. CDR3 residues: CASTGDGTSPLHF. Written as DNA, the CDR3 is TGTGCCAGCACAGGGGATGGGACTTCACCCCTCCACTTT.

The J gene is TRBJ2-2, the V gene TRBV5-1; 9 bases are shared with TRBD2. This CDR3 region has 14 residues. After removal of 4 bases from V and 6 bases from J, the junction contained 4 bases not matched to a gene. The germline CDR1 and CDR2 sequences are SGHRS and YFSETQ. DNA of the CDR3: TGCGCCAGCAGCGGATTAGCGGGAGCCGGGGAGCTGTTTTTT. Translated, it gives CASSGLAGAGELFF.

This chain uses TRBV5-1 with TRBJ2-2; D call uncertain. Looked up from germline, CDR1 is SGHRS and CDR2 is YFSETQ. The CDR3 totals 16 residues. V lost 0 bases to trimming and J lost 0 bases, with 9 bases between them. The CDR3 region has the DNA TGCGCCAGCAGCTTGGCGGCGGCAGCGAACACCGGGGAGCTGTTTTTT. It is translated as CASSLAAAANTGELFF.

This clone occurred a few times. The rearrangement links TRBV10-1 to TRBJ1-1, with 11 bases that match TRBD1. The CDR3 extends over 14 amino acids. Germline trimming cut 6 bases from V and 6 bases from J; bases unmatched to any gene: 6. Germline V gives CDR1 WNHNN, CDR2 SYGVQD (reference sequence). This chain's CDR3 is CASSSGQGAAEAFF. CDR3 sequence (DNA): TGCGCCAGCAGCAGCGGACAGGGGGCCGCTGAAGCTTTCTTT.

This rearrangement joins TRBV5-1 to TRBJ1-1; TRBD1 matches 9 bases. V was pared by 0 bases and J by 3 bases, with 6 bases of the junction left unmatched. The V gene's germline CDR1 is SGHRS and CDR2 YFSETQ. The CDR3 loop spans 16 amino acids. CDR3 nucleotides: TGCGCCAGCAGCTTGGGGTACAGGGGGCTGGACACTGAAGCTTTCTTT. Translation gives CASSLGYRGLDTEAFF.

This clone was picked up one time. The V call is TRBV2, the J call TRBJ2-7, with D unclear. The CDR3 is 14 residues long. The V end was cut by 7 bases, the J end by 0 bases, with 13 bases between. Germline CDR1 and CDR2: SNHLY and FYNNEI. The CDR3 DNA follows: TGTGCCAGCACCCTATTGCCCACCTCCTACGAGCAGTACTTC. It yields the protein CASTLLPTSYEQYF.

The chain employs TRBV6-1 and TRBJ1-1; tentatively, D is TRBD1 (6 bases). Germline CDR1 MNHNS, CDR2 SASEGT. V gave up 6 bases and J gave up 3 bases, with 14 bases separating them. The CDR3 has 14 amino acids. CDR3 DNA sequence: TGTGCCAGCAGCCTCACAGGGTTTGACACTGAAGCTTTCTTT. Its translation is CASSLTGFDTEAFF.

The chain employs TRBV15 and TRBJ2-7; D not certain. There are 14 residues in the CDR3. Per germline, CDR1 LNHNV and CDR2 YYDKDF (reference sequence). V lost 0 bases and J lost 7, with 13 bases in between. This CDR3 reads CATSRDEGMGEQYF. DNA of the CDR3: TGTGCCACCAGCAGAGATGAAGGGATGGGTGAGCAGTACTTC.

The V call is TRBV18, the J call TRBJ2-5, with TRBD2 matching 8 bases. This CDR3 region has 14 residues. V shed 11 bases, J shed 1 base, and the junction held 9 bases outside the gene matches. Germline CDR1 reads KGHSH; CDR2 reads LQKENI. The CDR3 DNA reads TGTGCCCAAGGGGTAGCGGGGACCCAAGAGACCCAGTACTTC. Protein product: CAQGVAGTQETQYF. The full variable domain, completed using reference TRBV18 and TRBJ2-5, is NAGVMQNPRHLVRRRGQEARLRCSPMKGHSHVYWYRQLPEEGLKFMVYLQKENIIDESGMPKERFSAEFPKEGPSILRIQQVVRGDSAAYFCAQGVAGTQETQYFGPGTRLLVL.

This chain uses TRBV11-3 with TRBJ2-1; 7 positions match TRBD1. V shed 1 base and J 5 bases; nucleotides not matched to a gene: 11. Germline CDR1 SGHNT, CDR2 YENEEA. This CDR3 has 17 amino acids. DNA of the CDR3: TGTGCCAGCAGCTTAGGGGGAAACAGGGGACCAAACAATGAGCAGTTCTTC. It specifies CASSLGGNRGPNNEQFF. Full variable domain (missing parts from reference TRBV11-3 and TRBJ2-1): EAGVVQSPRYKIIEKKQPVAFWCNPISGHNTLYWYLQNLGQGPELLIRYENEEAVDDSQLPKDRFSAERLKGVDSTLKIQPAELGDSAVYLCASSLGGNRGPNNEQFFGPGTRLTVL.

The chain couples TRBV30 to TRBJ1-5, with unresolved D. V gave up 5 bases and J gave up 0 bases, with 8 bases separating them. CDR1 is GTSNPN, CDR2 SVGIG, per germline (reference sequence). CDR3 length equals 13 residues. CDR3 nucleotides: TGTGCCTGGGGGATCGATAGCAATCAGCCCCAGCATTTT. This encodes CAWGIDSNQPQHF.

The rearrangement uses TRBV15 and TRBJ1-4, with D hard to call. This CDR3 has 15 amino acids. Germline-derived CDR1 and CDR2 are LNHNV and YYDKDF (reference sequence). V lost 3 bases and J lost 4, with 12 bases in between. CDR3 in DNA: TGTGCCACCAGCAGGGCGGCGATCGTTAATGAAAAACTGTTTTTT. It codes for CATSRAAIVNEKLFF.

This chain joins TRBV7-9 and TRBJ1-1; D perhaps matches TRBD1 (5 bases). V was cut by 10 bases and J by 0 bases, with 9 bases left in between. The CDR3 runs 12 residues. CDR1 and CDR2 (germline): SEHNR, FQNEAQ (reference sequence). The CDR3 DNA reads as TGTGCCAAAGACAGATTGAACACTGAAGCTTTCTTT. It translates to CAKDRLNTEAFF. Full variable domain (rest looked up from reference TRBV7-9 and TRBJ1-1): DTGVSQNPRHKITKRGQNVTFRCDPISEHNRLYWYRQTLGQGPEFLTYFQNEAQLEKSRLLSDRFSAERPKGSFSTLEIQRTEQGDSAMYLCAKDRLNTEAFFGQGTRLTVV.

This clone is classed as medium-sized. This chain links TRBV11-2 with TRBJ1-4; TRBD1 might be the D (5 bases). V shed 3 bases and J shed 5 bases, with 13 bases lying between them. CDR1 is SGHAT and CDR2 is FQNNGV in the germline V gene. The CDR3 contains 15 residues. CDR3 loop: CASSFGTGMNEKLFF. The CDR3 region has the DNA TGTGCCAGCAGCTTTGGGACGGGGATGAATGAAAAACTGTTTTTT.

The J gene is TRBJ1-5, the V gene TRBV7-9, with D unresolved. Germline CDR1 is SEHNR and CDR2 is FQNEAQ (reference sequence). The CDR3 extends over 12 amino acids. The V end was cut by 4 bases, the J end by 4 bases, with 5 bases between. The CDR3 DNA follows: TGTGCCAGCAGCTCAGGTAATCAGCCCCAGCATTTT. It encodes CASSSGNQPQHF.

The chain employs TRBV29-1 and TRBJ2-6; no clear D. V was shortened by 3 bases and J by 7 bases, with 7 bases between the two germline ends. Per the germline V gene, CDR1 is SQVTM and CDR2 is ANQGSEA. This CDR3 has 12 amino acids. The CDR3 protein is CSVDMGANVLTF. The CDR3 DNA sequence: TGCAGCGTTGATATGGGAGCCAACGTCCTGACTTTC.

The chain combines TRBV6-1 with TRBJ2-1; D remains unclear. Between the trimmed V and J ends, which lost 3 bases and 6 bases, there was a span of 12 bases. The CDR3 is 14 amino acids. Germline-derived CDR1 and CDR2 are MNHNS and SASEGT. CDR3 in DNA: TGTGCCAGCAGTGATTGGGTCGTGGTCAATGAGCAGTTCTTC. It is translated as CASSDWVVVNEQFF.

The chain uses TRBV18 and TRBJ1-1; D gene ambiguous. The CDR3 runs to 14 residues. Trimming took off 6 bases at V and 1 base at J, with 12 bases between the two ends. Germline assignment: CDR1 KGHSH and CDR2 LQKENI. DNA of the CDR3: TGTGCCAGCTCCCCCCGAGAAGGGAACACTGAAGCTTTCTTT. It specifies CASSPREGNTEAFF.